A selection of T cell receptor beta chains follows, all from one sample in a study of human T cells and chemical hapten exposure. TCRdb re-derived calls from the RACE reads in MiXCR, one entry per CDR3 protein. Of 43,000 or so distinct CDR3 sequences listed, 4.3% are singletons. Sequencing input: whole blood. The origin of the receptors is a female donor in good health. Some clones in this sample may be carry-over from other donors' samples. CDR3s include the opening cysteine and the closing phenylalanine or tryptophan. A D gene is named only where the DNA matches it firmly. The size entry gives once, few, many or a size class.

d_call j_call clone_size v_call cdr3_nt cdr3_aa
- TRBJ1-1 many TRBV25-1 TGTGCCAGCAGTCCCGCGGGAGTTGGGGGGGTTGAAGCTTTCTTT CASSPAGVGGVEAFF
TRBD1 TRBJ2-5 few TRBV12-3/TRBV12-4 TGTGCCAGCAGTTTTCCAGGGACAGGGGGCTGGGAGACCCAGTACTTC CASSFPGTGGWETQYF
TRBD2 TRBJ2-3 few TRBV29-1 TGCAGCGTTGGTACTAGCGGGGGGCACACAGATACGCAGTATTTT CSVGTSGGHTDTQYF
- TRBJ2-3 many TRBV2 TGTGCCAGCAGTCCCCTAATCACAGATACGCAGTATTTT CASSPLITDTQYF
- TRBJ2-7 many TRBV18 TGTGCCAGCTCACCAGCTCCCTACGAGCAGTACTTC CASSPAPYEQYF
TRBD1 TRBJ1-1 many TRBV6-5 TGTGCCAGCAGAACTAGCGGGGGACAGGGCATTGAAGCTTTCTTT CASRTSGGQGIEAFF
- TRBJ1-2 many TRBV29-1 TGCAGCGTTGGAGGGACATCCTTGCCCCCATATGGCTACACCTTC CSVGGTSLPPYGYTF
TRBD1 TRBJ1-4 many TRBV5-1 TGCGCCAGCAGCTCGGGACAGGGGAATGAAAAACTGTTTTTT CASSSGQGNEKLFF
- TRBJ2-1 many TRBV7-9 TGTGCCAGCAGCTTATATGGGGTCCCAAACAATGAGCAGTTCTTC CASSLYGVPNNEQFF
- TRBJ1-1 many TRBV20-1 TGCAGTGCTAGAGGTAGACCGAACACTGAAGCTTTCTTT CSARGRPNTEAFF
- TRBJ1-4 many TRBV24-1 TGTGCCACCGTGGGTCGCTATGAAAAACTGTTTTTT CATVGRYEKLFF
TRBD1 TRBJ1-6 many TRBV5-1 TGCGCCAGCAGCTTGAAACAGGGGGCTAATTCACCCCTCCACTTT CASSLKQGANSPLHF
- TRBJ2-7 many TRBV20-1 TGCAGTGCTAGAGATGGTGGGACCCTGATAAGCGAGCAGTACTTC CSARDGGTLISEQYF
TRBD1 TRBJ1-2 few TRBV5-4 TGTGCCAGCAGCTTAAGACAGGGCTTCTATGGCTACACCTTC CASSLRQGFYGYTF
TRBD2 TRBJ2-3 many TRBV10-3 TGTGCCATGCGCCCTAGCGGGTCAGATACGCAGTATTTT CAMRPSGSDTQYF
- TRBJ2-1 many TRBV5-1 TGCGCCAGCAGCGCGGGGACGCGCGATAACAATGAGCAGTTCTTC CASSAGTRDNNEQFF
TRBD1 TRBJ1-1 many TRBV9 TGTGCCAGCAGCGTAGGGGACAGGATGAACACTGAAGCTTTCTTT CASSVGDRMNTEAFF
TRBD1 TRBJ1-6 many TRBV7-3 TGTGCCAGCAGCTTAAGACAGGGGAATTCACCCCTCCACTTT CASSLRQGNSPLHF